Below, one TCR beta chain is given with its context. What it recognizes is unknown. Germline values: CDR1 SEHNR, CDR2 FQNEAQ (reference sequence). Trimming removed 1 base from V and 0 bases from J; junction bases left unmatched: 4. The CDR3 loop spans 16 amino acids. This sample was taken from a study of T-cell reconstitution after alpha-beta-depleted transplantation in children. Molecular barcoding with unique molecular identifiers was used for the TCRbeta library. TCRdb ran MiXCR on the PCR reads and lists one entry per CDR3 protein. The table shows a few hundred thousand distinct CDR3 sequences, with 10% to 15% occurring only once. Broader study findings: The study reportedly traced alpha-beta T cells about two months after transplant to several hundred expanded graft clones.

This sequence originates from a male patient aged 10 to 17 who had a stem cell transplant for acute myeloid leukemia, so the T cells may come from the graft donor. The specimen comprised PBMCs, mostly from graft donor cells, sampled 360 days after TCRalphabeta/CD19-depleted stem cell transplant. The chain combines TRBV7-9 with TRBJ2-3; 7 positions agree with TRBD2. CDR3 loop: CASSLEGGRSTDTQYF. The CDR3 coding sequence is TGTGCCAGCAGCTTAGAAGGCGGGAGAAGCACAGATACGCAGTATTTT.